The source of this T cell receptor beta chain is a study of blood T cell repertoires in COVID-19 (TCRdb year 2020). Some background on the complete study: Samples covering the acute and convalescent phases of COVID-19 were provided by collaborators in the United States, Italy and Spain. The material from the prospective study consisted of cDNA or gDNA derived from T cells, B-cell-depleted T cells, or PBMCs. Subjects who had been exposed to COVID-19, were actively infected with it, or had recovered from it provided the deeply sampled blood TCRbeta repertoires that made up the dataset. The repertoires were released in a freely available public database intended as a resource for research on the immune response to SARS-CoV-2. Samples came from the ongoing ImmuneRACE study (first 160 participants) plus 1,254 subjects from 6 global collaborators. A de-identified subject ID, COVID-19 status, age in years and sex were almost always included in the sample metadata. Where available, HLA class I and class II types were taken from metadata supplied by the sample provider and were not determined by assay-based typing. Results and caveats for the whole study, not just this receptor: The amount of clinical and demographic metadata varied by source and participant and was provided uncurated.

CDR1 and CDR2 (SGHNT, YENEEA) derive from the germline V gene. The CDR3 goes from the cysteine to the phenylalanine over 15 residues. Just CDR3 DNA is preserved here, 45 bases in frame from base 1. V is clipped by 5 bases and J by 1 base, and the sequence between their germline boundaries is 15 bases long. As regards this clone: This clone's antigen is unknown. Nothing much larger sits one base from this clone, and base qualities are not available.

A second Seattle source provided samples from volunteer blood donors who had recovered from COVID-19. Collaborating institutions collected whole blood in K2EDTA tubes following their own protocols. For TCRbeta analysis, collaborators shipped samples as frozen whole blood, isolated PBMCs, or DNA extracted from either of those sample types. The immunoSEQ Assay, a bias-controlled multiplex PCR, was used to amplify TCRbeta CDR3 regions from genomic DNA. As for the authors' bioinformatics: The number of nucleated cells in each sample was estimated by amplification of reference gene primers within the assay. Sequence reads were collapsed and filtered to measure the absolute abundance of every unique TCRbeta CDR3 rearrangement. Productive Simpson clonality was computed per sample as the square root of Simpson's diversity index over productive rearrangements. Held by TCRdb, this immuneACCESS table contains in-frame sequences only and omits some clones. Under half of the omission traces to an unresolved V gene where checked; the cause of the rest is unknown. V and J calls and clone size follow that table, whereas D and trimming were derived from the DNA. This sample has about 270,000 clones in its table, and 83% of those were observed once. Roughly 10% of the sample lies in the top ten.

The TCR sequence derives from a woman aged 45-60 years who had recovered from COVID-19. The sequence is built from TRBV11-3 and TRBJ2-7; 5 matching bases give a weak D call of TRBD2. Sequencing was done on a sample of peripheral blood. The CDR3 protein sequence reads: CASSPQEDSSYEQYF. The DNA sequence reads TGTGCCAGCAGCCCCCAGGAGGATTCGTCCTACGAGCAGTACTTC.